Listed below are T cell receptor beta chains from one sample, sequenced in a study of Ad26.COV2.S vaccination and SARS-CoV-2 variants. The data were produced by immunoSEQ multiplex PCR, yet TCRdb's version contains in-frame clones alone and is incomplete. Here the sample spans a few hundred thousand clones, around 87% being singletons. The sequencing here drew on peripheral blood, taken in a trial of Ad26.COV2.S vaccine versus placebo. These TCRs come from a person aged 18 to 65 who received the Ad26.COV2.S COVID-19 vaccine or a placebo. Both conserved end residues are part of each CDR3. D genes are given only for firm matches. Clone size is shown for a subset of rows, as once, few, many or a class of expanded clone.

clone_size j_call v_call d_call cdr3_aa cdr3_nt
NA TRBJ1-1 TRBV14 NA CASSQKRGNTEAFF TGTGCCAGCAGCCAAAAAAGGGGGAACACTGAAGCTTTCTTT
NA TRBJ1-1 TRBV21-1 NA CASSNLRVYTEAFF TGTGCCAGCAGCAATTTAAGGGTGTACACTGAAGCTTTCTTT
NA TRBJ2-5 TRBV29-1 TRBD1 CSVYPRGTEETQYF TGCAGCGTTTACCCGCGAGGGACAGAAGAGACCCAGTACTTC
NA TRBJ1-2 TRBV28 NA CASSFTTRDTYGYTF TGTGCCAGCAGTTTCACCACCCGGGACACCTATGGCTACACCTTC
NA TRBJ2-1 TRBV28 NA CASSKPGNNEQFF TGTGCCAGCAGCAAACCGGGTAACAATGAGCAGTTCTTC
NA TRBJ2-5 TRBV30 TRBD2 CAWSVTSGGEETQYF TGTGCCTGGAGTGTAACTAGCGGGGGGGAAGAGACCCAGTACTTC
NA TRBJ2-1 TRBV6-6 TRBD1 CASSWTGGNEQFF TGTGCCAGCAGTTGGACAGGTGGCAATGAGCAGTTCTTC
NA TRBJ2-1 TRBV9 TRBD1 CASSDGEGQGSGEQFF TGTGCCAGCAGCGACGGGGAGGGACAGGGGTCAGGGGAGCAGTTCTTC
NA TRBJ2-7 TRBV5-1 NA CASSLETGPYEQYF TGCGCCAGCAGCTTGGAGACGGGACCCTACGAGCAGTACTTC
NA TRBJ1-2 TRBV23-1 NA CASSQSDRTSHLNYGYTF TGCGCCAGCAGTCAGTCGGACAGAACCTCCCATCTTAACTATGGCTACACCTTC
NA TRBJ1-2 TRBV12-5 NA CASGLVYRDPLDF TGTGCTAGTGGTTTGGTATACCGGGACCCGTTGGACTTC
NA TRBJ1-1 TRBV27 NA CASSLERFNTEAFF TGTGCCAGCAGTTTAGAAAGGTTCAACACTGAAGCTTTCTTT
NA TRBJ1-1 TRBV5-1 TRBD1 CASSSYPGQPNTEAFF TGCGCCAGCAGCTCTTACCCGGGACAGCCGAACACTGAAGCTTTCTTT
NA TRBJ1-5 TRBV19 NA CASTMLGRGNQPQHF TGTGCCAGTACCATGTTAGGGCGGGGCAATCAGCCCCAGCATTTT
NA TRBJ1-1 TRBV5-6 TRBD1 CASSKVQGLEAFF TGTGCCAGCAGCAAAGTACAGGGGCTTGAAGCTTTCTTT
NA TRBJ1-2 TRBV7-2 NA CASSPAGRYRDGYTF TGTGCCAGCAGCCCTGCCGGGCGATATCGTGATGGCTACACCTTC
NA TRBJ2-5 TRBV4-2 NA CASSQVLDREKQETQYF TGTGCCAGCAGCCAAGTTTTGGACAGAGAGAAACAAGAGACCCAGTACTTC
NA TRBJ2-7 TRBV2 TRBD2 CASSQTSGGSYEQYF TGTGCCAGCAGCCAGACTAGCGGGGGGTCCTACGAGCAGTACTTC
once TRBJ2-3 TRBV30 NA CAWGGTSLGAQYF TGTGCCTGGGGGGGGACCTCCCTCGGCGCGCAGTATTTT
few TRBJ2-3 TRBV5-4 NA CASSLDSGFTDTQYF TGTGCCAGCAGCTTGGATTCTGGGTTTACAGATACGCAGTATTTT
NA TRBJ2-2 TRBV3-1/TRBV3-2 TRBD2 CASSQVPSGVIGELFF TGTGCCAGCAGCCAAGTCCCTAGCGGGGTGATCGGGGAGCTGTTTTTT
NA TRBJ2-1 TRBV6-6 TRBD2 CASSPTSGGHNEQFF TGTGCCAGCAGTCCGACTAGCGGGGGACACAATGAGCAGTTCTTC
NA TRBJ2-3 TRBV4-3 NA CASSQGELNTQYF TGCGCCAGCAGCCAAGGGGAGCTGAATACGCAGTATTTT
NA TRBJ1-4 TRBV10-3 TRBD1 CAISDPGQDANEKLFF TGTGCCATCAGTGATCCGGGACAGGACGCTAATGAAAAACTGTTTTTT
NA TRBJ1-5 TRBV27 NA CASSLVGQPQHF TGTGCCAGCAGTTTAGTGGGACAGCCCCAGCATTTT
NA TRBJ2-2 TRBV5-1 NA CASSPSWEFTGELFF TGCGCCAGCAGCCCGAGTTGGGAATTCACCGGGGAGCTGTTTTTT
NA TRBJ1-1 TRBV13 TRBD1 CASTPRGADGDTEAFF TGTGCCAGCACTCCCAGGGGGGCCGATGGGGACACTGAAGCTTTCTTT
NA TRBJ1-5 TRBV30 TRBD1 CAWSGDRGQEQPQHF TGTGCCTGGAGTGGGGACAGGGGGCAGGAGCAGCCCCAGCATTTT
NA TRBJ2-1 TRBV7-9 NA CASSLTPKGGPPYNEQFF TGTGCCAGCAGCCTAACCCCTAAGGGGGGGCCTCCCTACAATGAGCAGTTCTTC
NA TRBJ1-1 TRBV14 TRBD1 CASSQQGVYTEAFF TGTGCCAGCAGCCAACAGGGGGTTTACACTGAAGCTTTCTTT
NA TRBJ2-1 TRBV28 TRBD2 CASRPGLAGGPSTYNEQFF TGTGCCAGCAGACCCGGACTAGCGGGGGGGCCTAGTACCTACAATGAGCAGTTCTTC
once TRBJ1-1 TRBV2 NA CASSTLAVNTEAFF TGTGCCAGCAGTACCCTGGCAGTCAACACTGAAGCTTTCTTT
few TRBJ1-6 TRBV10-3 TRBD1 CAISESGQAPEGHSPLHF TGTGCCATCAGTGAGTCGGGACAGGCGCCCGAGGGTCATTCACCCCTCCACTTT
once TRBJ2-1 TRBV4-1 NA CASSAIAQGNEQFF TGCGCCAGCAGCGCGATAGCCCAAGGCAATGAGCAGTTCTTC
NA TRBJ2-1 TRBV7-9 NA CASSSLDSTYNEQFF TGTGCCAGCAGCTCCTTGGACAGTACCTACAATGAGCAGTTCTTC
NA TRBJ2-7 TRBV14 NA CASSQVPGYEQYF TGTGCCAGCAGCCAAGTTCCGGGGTACGAGCAGTACTTC
NA TRBJ1-4 TRBV7-2 NA CASSPNEGTNEKLFF TGTGCCAGCAGCCCTAACGAGGGAACTAATGAAAAACTGTTTTTT
NA TRBJ1-2 TRBV12-3/TRBV12-4 NA CASTLDRTRGYTF TGTGCCAGCACCCTAGACAGGACTCGTGGCTACACCTTC
once TRBJ2-7 TRBV6-5 NA CASSYSGPTYEQYF TGTGCCAGCAGTTACTCGGGCCCTACCTACGAGCAGTACTTC
NA TRBJ2-5 TRBV30 TRBD2 CAWSVRLGIAGAGEETQYF TGTGCCTGGAGTGTACGCCTGGGGATAGCGGGGGCAGGGGAAGAGACCCAGTACTTC
NA TRBJ2-1 TRBV6-5 NA CASRIRDEQFF TGTGCCAGCAGAATTAGGGATGAGCAGTTCTTC
NA TRBJ1-1 TRBV19 TRBD1 CASSLLQGRGTEAFF TGTGCCAGTAGTCTTCTACAGGGGCGGGGCACTGAAGCTTTCTTT
NA TRBJ1-5 TRBV5-4 NA CASSPLQHF TGTGCCAGCAGCCCTCTCCAGCATTTT
NA TRBJ1-1 TRBV30 NA CAWSMTRRNTEAFF TGTGCCTGGAGTATGACCAGGAGGAACACTGAAGCTTTCTTT
NA TRBJ2-4 TRBV9 NA CASSTNGAKNIQYF TGTGCCAGCAGCACAAATGGGGCCAAAAACATTCAGTACTTC